Shown below are 2 T cell receptor beta chains from a single sample sequenced in a study of blood T cell repertoires in COVID-19 (dated by TCRdb to about 2020). Library preparation employed the immunoSEQ multiplex PCR assay. What TCRdb holds here is the immuneACCESS table cut down to in-frame rearrangements. Part of the clones is not present; checked against another copy, under half of the missing clones reflect an unresolved V gene, and the others are unexplained. In this sample the table shows some 180,000 clones, around 90% of which occur a single time. About 5.3% of the sample comes from the top ten. Input material: peripheral blood. Every receptor here comes from a man aged 18 to 35 with COVID-19, enrolled during active disease.

In this sample, this clone turned up once. The chain links TRBV6-6 to TRBJ1-2; 9 bases line up with TRBD1. Losses at the gene ends were 0 bases for V and 7 bases for J; bases not matched to a gene: 9. The CDR3 length is 16 residues. Germline CDR1 reads MNHNY; CDR2 reads SVGAGI (reference sequence). The CDR3 loop reads CASSYSPGQGISGYTF. The DNA of the CDR3 is TGTGCCAGCAGTTACTCGCCGGGACAGGGAATCTCTGGCTACACCTTC.

This sequence joins TRBV3-1 (or the pseudogene TRBV3-2) and TRBJ1-2; 8 nucleotides match TRBD1. This CDR3 is 18 amino acids long. The ends lost 3 bases at V and 3 bases at J; junction bases unmatched: 15. Germline-derived CDR1 and CDR2 are LGHDT and YNNKEL (reference sequence). Here the CDR3 reads CASSHPTRGQVSDYGYTF. In nucleotides, the CDR3 is TGTGCCAGCAGCCACCCAACGAGGGGACAGGTCTCTGACTATGGCTACACCTTC.